This is a list of T cell receptor beta chains from one sample in a study of early T cells in non-severe SARS-CoV-2 infection. TCRdb called the 5' RACE reads again in MiXCR, with one record for every CDR3 protein. There are roughly 76,000 distinct CDR3 sequences in the sample; 12% occur only once, and 3.9% lies in the top ten. The sample was whole blood. These receptors all come from an adult who was a healthcare worker with PCR-confirmed SARS-CoV-2 infection or an uninfected control (not recorded which). Both conserved end residues are part of each CDR3. A D gene is named only where the DNA matches it firmly. The size of a clone is reported for some rows only, either as once, few or many, or as a class for expanded clones.

abundance: many
j_gene: TRBJ2-2
d_gene: TRBD2
v_gene: TRBV2
CDR3aa: CACRTSSTGELFF
CDR3nt: TGTGCCTGTCGGACTAGCTCCACCGGGGAGCTGTTTTTT

abundance: .
j_gene: TRBJ2-7
d_gene: TRBD1
v_gene: TRBV12-3/TRBV12-4
CDR3aa: CASSRTGPSYEQYF
CDR3nt: TGTGCCAGCAGTAGGACAGGCCCCTCCTACGAGCAGTACTTC

abundance: few
j_gene: TRBJ2-1
d_gene: .
v_gene: TRBV2
CDR3aa: CASSEMDNEQFF
CDR3nt: TGTGCCAGCAGTGAAATGGACAATGAGCAGTTCTTC

abundance: many
j_gene: TRBJ2-5
d_gene: TRBD2
v_gene: TRBV12-3/TRBV12-4
CDR3aa: CASSFLAEETQYF
CDR3nt: TGTGCCAGCAGTTTTCTAGCGGAAGAGACCCAGTACTTC

abundance: .
j_gene: TRBJ2-3
d_gene: .
v_gene: TRBV7-9
CDR3aa: CASSLAAGSSWEEVPTDTQYF
CDR3nt: TGTGCCAGCAGCTTAGCGGCGGGGAGTAGTTGGGAAGAAGTTCCCACAGATACGCAGTATTTT

abundance: .
j_gene: TRBJ1-1
d_gene: .
v_gene: TRBV5-6
CDR3aa: CASSLIVNGPGTEAFF
CDR3nt: TGTGCCAGCAGCTTGATTGTCAACGGGCCTGGGACTGAAGCTTTCTTT

abundance: few
j_gene: TRBJ1-1
d_gene: .
v_gene: TRBV2
CDR3aa: CASKDQGVGSEAFF
CDR3nt: TGTGCCAGCAAGGATCAGGGTGTAGGCTCTGAAGCTTTCTTT

abundance: many
j_gene: TRBJ2-7
d_gene: .
v_gene: TRBV28
CDR3aa: CASSFQPPSYEQYF
CDR3nt: TGTGCCAGCAGTTTTCAGCCCCCCTCCTACGAGCAGTACTTC

abundance: many
j_gene: TRBJ2-1
d_gene: TRBD1
v_gene: TRBV11-1
CDR3aa: CASSLAEGQGPQFF
CDR3nt: TGTGCCAGCAGCTTAGCGGAGGGACAGGGCCCGCAGTTCTTC

abundance: few
j_gene: TRBJ1-2
d_gene: .
v_gene: TRBV5-1
CDR3aa: CASSLKLDTGYTF
CDR3nt: TGCGCCAGCAGCTTGAAATTGGACACAGGCTACACCTTC

abundance: many
j_gene: TRBJ2-7
d_gene: .
v_gene: TRBV6-1
CDR3aa: CASSEAGGGSYEQYF
CDR3nt: TGTGCCAGCAGTGAAGCGGGAGGGGGCTCCTACGAGCAGTACTTC

abundance: few
j_gene: TRBJ2-1
d_gene: TRBD1
v_gene: TRBV7-8
CDR3aa: CASGNGQGTYNEQFF
CDR3nt: TGTGCCAGCGGCAATGGACAGGGGACTTACAATGAGCAGTTCTTC

abundance: many
j_gene: TRBJ2-5
d_gene: .
v_gene: TRBV15
CDR3aa: CATSRDQETQYF
CDR3nt: TGTGCCACCAGCAGAGATCAGGAGACCCAGTACTTC

abundance: many
j_gene: TRBJ2-1
d_gene: .
v_gene: TRBV28
CDR3aa: CASSSQPQGGNEQFF
CDR3nt: TGTGCCAGCAGTTCGCAACCACAGGGAGGGAATGAGCAGTTCTTC

abundance: once
j_gene: TRBJ1-5
d_gene: .
v_gene: TRBV3-1
CDR3aa: CASSQDHSQPQHF
CDR3nt: TGTGCCAGCAGCCAAGACCACAGCCAGCCCCAGCATTTT

abundance: few
j_gene: TRBJ2-3
d_gene: TRBD2
v_gene: TRBV15
CDR3aa: CATSPGLAGGDGGTDTQYF
CDR3nt: TGTGCCACCAGTCCAGGACTAGCGGGAGGAGATGGCGGCACAGATACGCAGTATTTT

abundance: .
j_gene: TRBJ2-1
d_gene: .
v_gene: TRBV9
CDR3aa: CASSGGSYNEQFF
CDR3nt: TGTGCCAGCAGCGGAGGGTCTTACAATGAGCAGTTCTTC

abundance: many
j_gene: TRBJ2-3
d_gene: .
v_gene: TRBV7-9
CDR3aa: CASSDGDTQYF
CDR3nt: TGTGCCAGCAGCGACGGAGATACGCAGTATTTT

abundance: .
j_gene: TRBJ1-2
d_gene: TRBD1
v_gene: TRBV29-1
CDR3aa: CSVEGDGTAGTEYGYTF
CDR3nt: TGCAGCGTTGAAGGGGATGGGACCGCCGGGACAGAGTATGGCTACACCTTC

abundance: few
j_gene: TRBJ2-5
d_gene: .
v_gene: TRBV5-1
CDR3aa: CASSWGHEFQETQYF
CDR3nt: TGCGCCAGCAGCTGGGGGCATGAATTCCAAGAGACCCAGTACTTC

abundance: many
j_gene: TRBJ2-1
d_gene: TRBD2
v_gene: TRBV7-9
CDR3aa: CASRHTSGNFNEQFF
CDR3nt: TGTGCCAGCAGACACACTAGCGGGAATTTCAATGAGCAGTTCTTC

abundance: .
j_gene: TRBJ2-7
d_gene: .
v_gene: TRBV10-3
CDR3aa: CAISESAAPEQYF
CDR3nt: TGTGCCATCAGTGAGTCCGCAGCTCCCGAGCAGTACTTC

abundance: .
j_gene: TRBJ1-5
d_gene: TRBD1
v_gene: TRBV2
CDR3aa: CATTDRGGNQPQHF
CDR3nt: TGTGCCACCACGGACAGGGGAGGGAATCAGCCCCAGCATTTT

abundance: many
j_gene: TRBJ1-5
d_gene: .
v_gene: TRBV5-1
CDR3aa: CASSPGSNQPQHF
CDR3nt: TGCGCCAGCAGTCCAGGTAGCAATCAGCCCCAGCATTTT

abundance: .
j_gene: TRBJ2-1
d_gene: TRBD2
v_gene: TRBV11-3
CDR3aa: CASSSRTAGVHEQFF
CDR3nt: TGTGCCAGCAGCTCTAGGACGGCGGGAGTGCATGAGCAGTTCTTC

abundance: few
j_gene: TRBJ2-7
d_gene: .
v_gene: TRBV27
CDR3aa: CASSTSPRGGEQYF
CDR3nt: TGTGCCAGCAGTACTAGTCCCCGCGGTGGCGAGCAGTACTTC

abundance: many
j_gene: TRBJ2-3
d_gene: .
v_gene: TRBV19
CDR3aa: CASRQGQTDTQYF
CDR3nt: TGTGCCAGTAGACAGGGTCAGACAGATACGCAGTATTTT

abundance: .
j_gene: TRBJ2-2
d_gene: .
v_gene: TRBV5-1
CDR3aa: CASSSNDGGELFF
CDR3nt: TGCGCCAGCAGCTCGAATGATGGCGGGGAGCTGTTTTTT

abundance: .
j_gene: TRBJ2-3
d_gene: .
v_gene: TRBV11-3
CDR3aa: CASSLGGGPTDTQYF
CDR3nt: TGTGCCAGCAGCTTAGGAGGCGGCCCCACAGATACGCAGTATTTT

abundance: many
j_gene: TRBJ1-2
d_gene: .
v_gene: TRBV28
CDR3aa: CASSSPRGGPLGTF
CDR3nt: TGTGCCAGCAGTTCCCCTCGTGGGGGACCGCTAGGCACCTTC

abundance: few
j_gene: TRBJ2-3
d_gene: .
v_gene: TRBV29-1
CDR3aa: CSVEASVRTDTQYF
CDR3nt: TGCAGCGTTGAGGCTAGCGTACGCACAGATACGCAGTATTTT

abundance: few
j_gene: TRBJ2-7
d_gene: TRBD1
v_gene: TRBV5-5
CDR3aa: CASRLLVRGPYEQYF
CDR3nt: TGTGCCAGCAGATTGCTCGTGAGGGGGCCTTACGAGCAGTACTTC

abundance: .
j_gene: TRBJ2-7
d_gene: TRBD2
v_gene: TRBV20-1
CDR3aa: CTPSGRGDEQYF
CDR3nt: TGCACCCCTAGCGGGAGAGGCGACGAGCAGTACTTC

abundance: .
j_gene: TRBJ2-2
d_gene: TRBD2
v_gene: TRBV7-8
CDR3aa: CASTYSRGDFTGELFF
CDR3nt: TGTGCCAGCACCTATAGCCGGGGGGATTTCACCGGGGAGCTGTTTTTT

abundance: few
j_gene: TRBJ2-1
d_gene: .
v_gene: TRBV27
CDR3aa: CASKASSSYNEQFF
CDR3nt: TGTGCCAGCAAGGCCTCTAGCTCCTACAATGAGCAGTTCTTC

abundance: many
j_gene: TRBJ2-3
d_gene: TRBD2
v_gene: TRBV28
CDR3aa: CASSTDRDFQLAGGTDTQYF
CDR3nt: TGTGCCAGCAGTACCGACAGAGACTTCCAACTAGCGGGAGGGACAGATACGCAGTATTTT

abundance: few
j_gene: TRBJ2-7
d_gene: TRBD1
v_gene: TRBV20-1
CDR3aa: CSARDRGLWEQYF
CDR3nt: TGCAGTGCTAGGGACAGGGGGCTGTGGGAGCAGTACTTC

abundance: .
j_gene: TRBJ2-3
d_gene: .
v_gene: TRBV11-2
CDR3aa: CASSSSGPPNTDTQYF
CDR3nt: TGTGCCAGCAGCTCGTCGGGGCCGCCCAACACAGATACGCAGTATTTT

abundance: .
j_gene: TRBJ2-1
d_gene: .
v_gene: TRBV20-1
CDR3aa: CSAIGRGAGPTFGQFF
CDR3nt: TGCAGTGCTATAGGCCGGGGGGCCGGTCCTACATTTGGGCAGTTCTTC

abundance: .
j_gene: TRBJ2-4
d_gene: .
v_gene: TRBV20-1
CDR3aa: CSADKRAKNIQYF
CDR3nt: TGCAGTGCAGACAAAAGGGCCAAAAACATTCAGTACTTC

abundance: many
j_gene: TRBJ2-7
d_gene: .
v_gene: TRBV23-1
CDR3aa: CASSRTFMGADRYEQYF
CDR3nt: TGCGCCAGCAGTCGAACCTTTATGGGGGCCGACCGCTACGAGCAGTACTTC

abundance: .
j_gene: TRBJ2-2
d_gene: .
v_gene: TRBV6-4
CDR3aa: CASSDSGGNPGELFF
CDR3nt: TGTGCCAGCAGTGACTCGGGCGGGAATCCCGGGGAGCTGTTTTTT

abundance: few
j_gene: TRBJ2-1
d_gene: TRBD2
v_gene: TRBV20-1
CDR3aa: CSAGTLAGSAYNEQFF
CDR3nt: TGCAGTGCTGGGACCTTAGCGGGGTCCGCCTACAATGAGCAGTTCTTC

abundance: few
j_gene: TRBJ2-1
d_gene: TRBD2
v_gene: TRBV11-2
CDR3aa: CASSPLTSGRGYGEQFF
CDR3nt: TGTGCCAGCAGCCCCCTGACTAGCGGGAGAGGATACGGTGAGCAGTTCTTC

abundance: many
j_gene: TRBJ2-3
d_gene: TRBD2
v_gene: TRBV20-1
CDR3aa: CSASPSGRTDTQYF
CDR3nt: TGCAGTGCTAGTCCTAGCGGACGCACAGATACGCAGTATTTT

abundance: .
j_gene: TRBJ2-1
d_gene: .
v_gene: TRBV29-1
CDR3aa: CSVEERSYNEQFF
CDR3nt: TGCAGCGTTGAGGAGCGGAGCTACAATGAGCAGTTCTTC

abundance: many
j_gene: TRBJ2-7
d_gene: TRBD2
v_gene: TRBV18
CDR3aa: CASSPPGLNEQYF
CDR3nt: TGTGCCAGCTCACCACCGGGACTAAACGAGCAGTACTTC

abundance: few
j_gene: TRBJ2-7
d_gene: TRBD2
v_gene: TRBV20-1
CDR3aa: CSARRTSGSYEQYF
CDR3nt: TGCAGTGCTAGGAGGACTAGCGGGAGTTACGAGCAGTACTTC

abundance: .
j_gene: TRBJ2-1
d_gene: TRBD2
v_gene: TRBV10-2
CDR3aa: CASRLASGRNEQFF
CDR3nt: TGCGCCAGCAGATTGGCTAGCGGGCGGAATGAGCAGTTCTTC

abundance: many
j_gene: TRBJ2-2
d_gene: TRBD2
v_gene: TRBV29-1
CDR3aa: CSVGYGTSSTGELFF
CDR3nt: TGCAGCGTCGGATACGGGACTAGCAGTACCGGGGAGCTGTTTTTT

abundance: many
j_gene: TRBJ2-2
d_gene: TRBD1
v_gene: TRBV2
CDR3aa: CASKEGQVVSSGELFF
CDR3nt: TGTGCCAGCAAGGAGGGACAGGTCGTTTCGTCCGGGGAGCTGTTTTTT

abundance: many
j_gene: TRBJ2-7
d_gene: .
v_gene: TRBV6-1
CDR3aa: CASILGGGKNEQYF
CDR3nt: TGTGCCAGCATTCTAGGGGGAGGGAAGAACGAGCAGTACTTC

abundance: .
j_gene: TRBJ1-5
d_gene: .
v_gene: TRBV28
CDR3aa: CASRLERNQPQHF
CDR3nt: TGTGCCAGCAGGCTGGAGCGCAATCAGCCCCAGCATTTT

abundance: .
j_gene: TRBJ2-7
d_gene: TRBD2
v_gene: TRBV20-1
CDR3aa: CSAGLAGQAYEQYF
CDR3nt: TGCAGTGCTGGACTAGCGGGGCAGGCCTACGAGCAGTACTTC

abundance: many
j_gene: TRBJ2-5
d_gene: .
v_gene: TRBV25-1
CDR3aa: CASSEGGAGETQYF
CDR3nt: TGTGCCAGCAGTGAGGGGGGTGCCGGAGAGACCCAGTACTTC

abundance: .
j_gene: TRBJ2-7
d_gene: .
v_gene: TRBV5-1
CDR3aa: CASSPGSPTYEQYF
CDR3nt: TGCGCCAGCAGCCCTGGGAGTCCCACCTACGAGCAGTACTTC

abundance: many
j_gene: TRBJ2-4
d_gene: .
v_gene: TRBV7-9
CDR3aa: CASSLTVGHIQYF
CDR3nt: TGTGCCAGCAGCTTAACTGTGGGTCACATTCAGTACTTC

abundance: many
j_gene: TRBJ2-4
d_gene: .
v_gene: TRBV5-5
CDR3aa: CASSPRTPAENIQYF
CDR3nt: TGTGCCAGCAGCCCAAGAACGCCCGCCGAGAACATTCAGTACTTC